This T cell receptor beta chain was obtained from a study of T cell changes during pregnancy in multiple sclerosis. CDR1 and CDR2 (germline): LNHDA, SQIVND (reference sequence). CDR3 length: 14 amino acids. The V and J ends lost 6 bases and 5 bases respectively, with 16 bases between them. Profiling relied on immunoSEQ multiplex PCR, and the TCRdb table lists in-frame clones only, not all of them. The sample lists about 94,000 clones; 90% to 95% were seen once. The origin of this receptor is a female donor with multiple sclerosis, enrolled in a pregnancy study. The material was peripheral blood, obtained after pregnancy. This rearrangement joins TRBV19 to TRBJ1-1, with D uncertain. The CDR3 bases are TGTGCCAGTAGCCCAAGCTGGGGAGGGACTGAAGCTTTCTTT. It specifies CASSPSWGGTEAFF.